The clone carrying this TCR beta chain was detected a few times. The target antigen is unknown. The data stem from a study of human T cells and chemical hapten exposure. Study as a whole: Chiefly female patients presented with alopecia areata, totalis or universalis. The study, taken as a whole, reports: Healthy individuals' immune responses may differ from those of donors, who had alopecia.

TCRdb independently ran MiXCR on the RACE reads; one entry per CDR3 protein. The table lists approximately 370,000 distinct CDR3 sequences, about 5% of them singletons. Time point: pre-sensitization, week 0. The treatment was: therapeutic diphenylcyclopropenone sensitization with weekly scalp DPC. The sample here was whole blood, taken in connection with sensitization to the hapten diphenylcyclopropenone (DPC). The source is a woman aged 18 to 35 with alopecia areata. Some clones in this sample may be carry-over from other donors' samples.

As DNA, the CDR3 is TGTGCCAGCGGGAGGGAAATAGGATCACCCCTCCACTTT. Translated: CASGREIGSPLHF. V and J are TRBV2 and TRBJ1-6; no firm D call. CDR1 and CDR2 (germline): SNHLY, FYNNEI. The CDR3 extends over 13 amino acids. Trimming took off 8 bases at V and 10 bases at J, with 15 bases between the two ends.